The next 28 T cell receptor gamma chains were all read from a single sample in a study of gamma delta lymphoproliferative disorders and STAT genes. Sequencing used genomic DNA taken from PBMCs of patients and controls. TCRdb fed the multiplex PCR reads into CATT to redo clone calling. The sample has a few thousand gamma-chain clones, around 8.2% seen once. The sequenced sample consisted of blood. The receptors were sampled from a human donor in good health.

This clone is classed as medium-sized (0.01 to 0.1%). In DNA form, the CDR3 reads TGTGCCTTGTGGGAGGTGGGTAAGAAACTCTTT. Its translation: CALWEVGKKLF. The rearrangement joins TRGV9 to TRGJ1 or TRGJ2. No J gene is reported in TCRdb; it was inferred here by comparing the DNA with germline. The ends lost 0 bases at V and 9 bases at J; junction bases unmatched: 2. CDR1 is GITISATS, CDR2 ISYDGTV, per germline (reference sequence). The CDR3 extends over 11 amino acids.

This clone showed up many times. This sample includes further DNA sequences coding for the same CDR3. The rearrangement uses TRGV5 and TRGJ1 or TRGJ2. The J gene, absent from TCRdb, was called here by matching the DNA to germline. Germline lookup yields CDR1 VINAFY and CDR2 YDVSNSKD. The CDR3 is made up of 14 amino acids. V lost 0 bases to trimming and J lost 5 bases; unmatched junction nucleotides: 7. For the CDR3, the DNA is TGTGCCACCTGGGACAGGCCCGTTGATTATAAGAAACTCTTT. It translates to CATWDRPVDYKKLF.

This clone was recorded at least ten times. This chain uses TRGV3 with TRGJ1 or TRGJ2. Here the J gene came from matching the DNA to germline, since TCRdb omits it. Germline V gives CDR1 VTNTFY, CDR2 YDVSTARD (reference sequence). The CDR3 has 14 residues. Losses at the gene ends were 3 bases for V and 7 bases for J; bases not matched to a gene: 12. CDR3 in DNA: TGTGCCACCTGGGACGGAGGGGTAAGATATAAGAAACTCTTT. As protein: CATWDGGVRYKKLF.

This clone is categorized as medium-sized. The CDR3 sequence: CAAWGTQPSTLPKKLF. CDR3 nucleotides: TGTGCTGCGTGGGGGACTCAACCGTCAACTCTTCCCAAGAAACTCTTT. The V gene is TRGV10, the J gene TRGJ1 or TRGJ2. Germline matching of the DNA provided the J gene here, since TCRdb leaves it blank. TRGV10 is identified as an open reading frame with a role that is uncertain. The CDR3 runs to 16 residues. V shed 8 bases, J shed 10 bases, and the junction held 24 bases outside the gene matches.

This clone is medium-sized by share. It is unclear where the CDR3 begins or ends on the DNA, so no DNA is shown, and the CDR3 is as TCRdb lists it. The V gene is TRGV11; the J gene was not called. TRGV11 carries the ORF label, with uncertain function. The length of the CDR3 is 17 amino acids, counting both ends. The CDR3 is CTTVPAGFRGYYYKKLF.

The table lists this clone with many counts. The V and J genes are TRGV9 and TRGJ1 or TRGJ2. The J gene, missing from TCRdb, was assigned here through DNA to germline matching. The CDR3 is 14 residues long. The V gene's germline CDR1 is GITISATS and CDR2 ISYDGTV (reference sequence). V lost 2 bases to trimming and J lost 3 bases; unmatched junction nucleotides: 7. CDR3 amino acids: CALWEAGCYYKKLF. CDR3 nucleotide sequence: TGTGCCTTGTGGGAGGCTGGTTGTTATTATAAGAAACTCTTT.

In its sample, this clone ranks as medium-sized. The chain carries TRGV4 and TRGJ1 or TRGJ2. TCRdb gives no J gene; it was assigned here by matching the DNA to germline. In germline, CDR1 is EGSTGY, CDR2 YDSYTSSV. This CDR3 region has 17 residues. Trimming cost V 0 bases and J 1 base; bases outside gene matches: 12. The CDR3 bases are TGTGCCACCTGGGATGGGCCCCGAAAACATAATTATTATAAGAAACTCTTT. Its translation is CATWDGPRKHNYYKKLF.

This clone is medium-sized in the sample. The chain uses TRGV4 and TRGJ1 or TRGJ2. Germline matching of the DNA provided the J gene here, since TCRdb leaves it blank. CDR1 EGSTGY and CDR2 YDSYTSSV come from the germline V gene. V was clipped by 0 bases and J by 7 bases; unmatched bases: 24. The CDR3 has 19 residues. CDR3 sequence: CATWDGPWRAYRKAYKKLF. CDR3 DNA: TGTGCCACCTGGGATGGGCCTTGGCGCGCATATCGTAAAGCGTATAAGAAACTCTTT.

This clone ranks as medium-sized. The chain uses TRGV9 and TRGJ1 or TRGJ2. TCRdb carries no J gene annotation; the J gene was assigned here by matching the DNA with germline. V gave up 12 bases and J gave up 3 bases; unmatched junction bases: 5. The CDR3 has 10 residues. CDR1 is GITISATS and CDR2 is ISYDGTV in the germline V gene (reference sequence). Here the CDR3 reads CAAFYYKKLF. The CDR3 DNA is TGTGCCGCGTTTTATTATAAGAAACTCTTT.

V gene TRGV10 combines with J gene TRGJ1 or TRGJ2. Here the J gene came from matching the DNA to germline, since TCRdb omits it. Being an ORF, TRGV10 has a function that is uncertain. J lost 5 bases, V lost 8 bases, and 13 bases had no gene match. CDR3 length equals 14 residues. This chain's CDR3 is CAAWDSSDDYKKLF. DNA of the CDR3: TGTGCTGCGTGGGATTCAAGTGATGATTATAAGAAACTCTTT.

In this sample, this clone is medium-sized. This chain uses TRGV2 with TRGJ1 or TRGJ2. The J gene is not listed in TCRdb, so it was assigned here from a DNA match to germline. V trimming: 1 base; J trimming: 5 bases; junction bases outside the gene matches: 5. Germline CDR1 and CDR2: EGSNGY and YDSYNSKV. The CDR3 runs 13 residues. As DNA, the CDR3 is TGTGCCACCTGGGACGGAGACCATTATAAGAAACTCTTT. Protein product: CATWDGDHYKKLF.

By frequency in the sample, this clone is medium-sized. In the same sample, other DNA sequences code for this CDR3. The chain has TRGV8 and TRGJ1 or TRGJ2. TCRdb gives no J gene; it was assigned here by matching the DNA to germline. There are 13 residues in the CDR3. Unmatched junction bases numbered 4, after V lost 1 base and J lost 4 bases. Germline V gene data show CDR1 as VENAVY and CDR2 as YDSYNSRV. CDR3 protein: CATWDRGYYKKLF. In DNA, the CDR3 is TGTGCCACCTGGGATAGAGGGTATTATAAGAAACTCTTT.

This clone was seen repeatedly, ten times or more. V is TRGV2 and J is TRGJ1 or TRGJ2. TCRdb gives no J gene; it was assigned here by matching the DNA to germline. The CDR3 covers 11 residues. Trimming removed 0 bases from V and 9 bases from J; junction bases left unmatched: 2. CDR1 and CDR2 from the germline V gene are EGSNGY and YDSYNSKV. DNA for the CDR3: TGTGCCACCTGGGACGGGTGTAAGAAACTCTTT. As protein: CATWDGCKKLF.

The chain carries TRGV11 and TRGJP2. Germline matching of the DNA provided the J gene here, since TCRdb leaves it blank. TRGV11 is identified as an open reading frame with a role that is uncertain. CDR3 length equals 13 residues. V dropped 8 bases and J dropped 0; count of bases not matched to a gene: 0. CDR3 nucleotides: TGTGCCTGCTGGAATAGTAGTGATTGGATCAAGACGTTT. This codes for CACWNSSDWIKTF.

In this sample, this clone turned up many times. This chain links TRGV9 with TRGJ1 or TRGJ2. Here the J gene was assigned by germline matching of the DNA, as TCRdb has none. This CDR3 region has 11 residues. V was pared by 8 bases and J by 3 bases, with 4 bases of the junction left unmatched. Germline V gene lookup returns CDR1 GITISATS and CDR2 ISYDGTV (reference sequence). The CDR3 DNA reads TGTGCCTTGTATCTTTATTATAAGAAACTCTTT. Amino acids: CALYLYYKKLF.

A word on this clone: The protein in TCRdb stems from a much larger clone and differs at residue 5 from this DNA's translation, likely a read error; here the protein is translated from the DNA. The CDR3 reads CATWKWGTGWFKIF. CDR3 coding DNA: TGTGCCACCTGGAAGTGGGGGACTGGTTGGTTCAAGATATTT. This chain links TRGV5 with TRGJP1. TCRdb lists no J gene, so it was determined here by aligning the DNA to germline. CDR1 and CDR2 from the germline V gene are VINAFY and YDVSNSKD. CDR3 size: 14 residues. With V trimmed by 6 bases and J by 5 bases, 9 bases remained unmatched.

With regard to this clone: It is unclear where the CDR3 begins or ends on the DNA, so no DNA is shown, and the CDR3 is as TCRdb lists it. J gene calling gave no result, while the V gene is TRGV2. The CDR3 adds up to 21 amino acids, both ends counted. CDR1 EGSNGY and CDR2 YDSYNSKV come from the germline V gene. Here the CDR3 reads CATWDGPNPLIRNSLAVEQHF.

This clone has just a few counts. For this DNA, TCRdb reports the protein of a much larger clone, which diverges at residue 4, most likely from a read error; the protein presented here is translated directly from the DNA. The chain uses TRGV11 and TRGJP1. The J gene comes from matching the DNA to germline here; TCRdb lacks it. TRGV11 is an ORF for which the function is uncertain. This CDR3 has 16 residues. Here the CDR3 DNA reads TGTGCCTGCCGGATTAGGCACGTACCCACTGGTTGGTTCAAGATATTT. Amino acid sequence: CACRIRHVPTGWFKIF.

This clone was counted between two and nine times. No J gene was named, though the V gene is TRGV4. This CDR3 is 9 amino acids long. Per germline, CDR1 EGSTGY and CDR2 YDSYTSSV. DNA for the CDR3: TGTGCCACCTGGGAAAACCCACTCTTT. It yields the protein CATWENPLF.

By its share, this clone is medium-sized. It is unclear where the CDR3 begins or ends on the DNA, so no DNA is shown, and the CDR3 is as TCRdb lists it. The CDR3 region is CTTVPAGLGIYYKKLF. No J gene was assigned, while the V gene was called as TRGV11. TRGV11 is recorded as an ORF, its role being uncertain. Inclusive of both ends, the CDR3 amounts to 16 amino acids.

By share, this clone ranks as medium-sized. CDR3 sequence (DNA): TGTGCCTGCTGGACTAGACCCTTACCCTATTTAAATTATTATAAGAAACTCTTT. Amino acids: CACWTRPLPYLNYYKKLF. The V call is TRGV11, the J call TRGJ1 or TRGJ2. Here the J gene was assigned by germline matching of the DNA, as TCRdb has none. TRGV11 is an open reading frame, and its role is uncertain. The CDR3 length is 18 residues. V gave up 8 bases and J gave up 1 base; unmatched junction bases: 20.

This clone is deemed medium-sized. The chain has TRGV9 and TRGJ1 or TRGJ2. The J gene was not available in TCRdb and was assigned here by matching the DNA to germline segments. The germline V gene has CDR1 GITISATS and CDR2 ISYDGTV (reference sequence). The junction had 4 bases not matched to a gene; V was cut back by 0 bases and J by 11 bases. This CDR3 has 11 amino acids. CDR3 sequence: CALWEVHEKLF. CDR3 DNA sequence: TGTGCCTTGTGGGAGGTGCACGAGAAACTCTTT.

This clone is medium-sized by share. V and J are TRGV10 and TRGJ1 or TRGJ2. Assignment of the J gene here rests on matching the DNA to germline, because TCRdb gives none. TRGV10 is given ORF status, its function remaining uncertain. With V trimmed by 8 bases and J by 10 bases, 9 bases remained unmatched. This CDR3 region has 11 residues. The CDR3 loop is CAAWDPLKKLF. CDR3 sequence (DNA): TGTGCTGCGTGGGATCCCCTCAAGAAACTCTTT.

Within the sample, this clone is medium-sized. Distinct nucleotide sequences in the sample also encode this CDR3. The V and J genes are TRGV2 and TRGJ1 or TRGJ2. TCRdb lists no J gene, so it was determined here by aligning the DNA to germline. V gave up 0 bases and J gave up 2 bases; unmatched junction bases: 1. The CDR3 has 13 amino acids. CDR1 and CDR2 from the germline V gene are EGSNGY and YDSYNSKV. CDR3 bases: TGTGCCACCTGGGACGGGTATTATTATAAGAAACTCTTT. Translating gives CATWDGYYYKKLF.

This clone was counted between two and nine times. Written as DNA, the CDR3 is TGTGCTGCGTGGGATTATATCCCCCCCCCTCGTTTAAAGAAACTCTTT. It encodes CAAWDYIPPPRLKKLF. This chain connects TRGV10 to TRGJ1 or TRGJ2. Here the J gene was assigned by germline matching of the DNA, as TCRdb has none. TRGV10 is an ORF, and what it does is uncertain. V lost 8 bases, J lost 10 bases, and 24 bases stayed unmatched. The CDR3 runs to 16 residues.

This clone is deemed medium-sized. The rearrangement links TRGV5 to TRGJ1 or TRGJ2. Because TCRdb records no J gene, it was assigned here through a match of the DNA to germline. Trimming removed 0 bases from V and 12 bases from J; junction bases left unmatched: 8. Germline assignment: CDR1 VINAFY and CDR2 YDVSNSKD. The CDR3 covers 12 residues. CDR3 nucleotides: TGTGCCACCTGGGACAGGCAGTCATGGAAACTCTTT. Translated: CATWDRQSWKLF.

This clone is medium-sized in the sample. V is TRGV3 and J is TRGJP2. As TCRdb names no J gene, one was assigned here on the basis of a DNA match to germline. This CDR3 is 14 amino acids long. V lost 1 base to trimming and J lost 2 bases; unmatched junction nucleotides: 1. Per the germline V gene, CDR1 is VTNTFY and CDR2 is YDVSTARD (reference sequence). The CDR3 loop reads CATWDSSSDWIKTF. CDR3 in DNA: TGTGCCACCTGGGACAGCAGTAGTGATTGGATCAAGACGTTT.

Ten or more counts support this clone. CDR3 in DNA: TGTGCCTTGTGGGAGGGGGATACCACTGGTTGGTTCAAGATATTT. It encodes CALWEGDTTGWFKIF. The chain joins TRGV9 to TRGJP1. As TCRdb names no J gene, one was assigned here on the basis of a DNA match to germline. V was clipped by 2 bases and J by 0 bases; unmatched bases: 3. Looked up from germline, CDR1 is GITISATS and CDR2 is ISYDGTV (reference sequence). CDR3 size: 15 residues.